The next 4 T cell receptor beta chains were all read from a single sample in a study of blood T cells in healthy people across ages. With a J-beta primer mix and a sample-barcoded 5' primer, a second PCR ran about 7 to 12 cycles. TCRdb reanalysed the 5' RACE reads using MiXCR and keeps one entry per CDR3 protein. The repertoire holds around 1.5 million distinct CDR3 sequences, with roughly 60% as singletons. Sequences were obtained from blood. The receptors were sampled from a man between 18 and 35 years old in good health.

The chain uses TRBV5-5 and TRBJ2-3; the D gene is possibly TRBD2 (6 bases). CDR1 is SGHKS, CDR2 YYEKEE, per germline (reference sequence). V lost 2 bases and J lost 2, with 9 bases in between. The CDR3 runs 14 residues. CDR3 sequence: CASSFAGYTDTQYF. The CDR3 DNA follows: TGTGCCAGCAGCTTTGCGGGGTACACAGATACGCAGTATTTT.

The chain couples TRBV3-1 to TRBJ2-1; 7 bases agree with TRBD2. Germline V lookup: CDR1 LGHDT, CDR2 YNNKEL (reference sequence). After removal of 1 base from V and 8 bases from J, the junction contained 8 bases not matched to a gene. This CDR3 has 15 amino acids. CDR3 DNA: TGTGCCAGCAGCCAAGGCGGGAGCTTGGTCTATGAGCAGTTCTTC. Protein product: CASSQGGSLVYEQFF.

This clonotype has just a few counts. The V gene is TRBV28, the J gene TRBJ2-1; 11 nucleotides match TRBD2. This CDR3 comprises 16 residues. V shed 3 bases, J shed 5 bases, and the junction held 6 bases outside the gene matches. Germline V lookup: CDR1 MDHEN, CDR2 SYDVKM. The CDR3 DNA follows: TGTGCCAGCAGTTTCGTAAGACTAGCGGGGAACAATGAGCAGTTCTTC. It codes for CASSFVRLAGNNEQFF.

CDR3 residues: CASSSDLAGTQETQYF. The CDR3 region has the DNA TGTGCCAGCAGTTCTGACCTAGCGGGGACCCAAGAGACCCAGTACTTC. The chain employs TRBV28 and TRBJ2-5, with TRBD2 matching 9 bases. With V trimmed by 4 bases and J by 1 base, 7 bases remained unmatched. Germline CDR1 reads MDHEN; CDR2 reads SYDVKM. The CDR3 consists of 16 residues.